This TCR beta chain was sequenced for a study of blood T cell repertoires in COVID-19. Across the whole study: Specimens from acute and convalescent COVID-19 originated in the United States, Italy and Spain. Nucleic acid was either cDNA or gDNA, and it came from T cells, B-cell-depleted T cells, or PBMCs.

The CDR3 totals 17 residues. Germline V gene data show CDR1 as SNHLY and CDR2 as FYNNEI. The V gene lost 7 bases and the J gene lost 4 bases, with 20 bases spanning the gap. Original analysis: Amplification from reference gene primers served as the basis for estimated nucleated cell counts. Data came from immunoSEQ multiplex PCR; TCRdb stores just in-frame clones and leaves some out. V and J calls and clone size are those listed in that table; D and trimming were worked out from the DNA. The sample holds about 130,000 clones; about 80% are singletons and the top ten take roughly 10%. The chain has TRBV2 and TRBJ2-6; possibly TRBD1 for D (5 bases). Sequenced material: peripheral blood. This sequence originates from a human donor in a cohort sampled during active COVID-19. DNA for the CDR3: TGTGCCAGCACCCAGCCTCGACAAGGGGTCGGGGCCAACGTCCTGACTTTC. This encodes CASTQPRQGVGANVLTF.